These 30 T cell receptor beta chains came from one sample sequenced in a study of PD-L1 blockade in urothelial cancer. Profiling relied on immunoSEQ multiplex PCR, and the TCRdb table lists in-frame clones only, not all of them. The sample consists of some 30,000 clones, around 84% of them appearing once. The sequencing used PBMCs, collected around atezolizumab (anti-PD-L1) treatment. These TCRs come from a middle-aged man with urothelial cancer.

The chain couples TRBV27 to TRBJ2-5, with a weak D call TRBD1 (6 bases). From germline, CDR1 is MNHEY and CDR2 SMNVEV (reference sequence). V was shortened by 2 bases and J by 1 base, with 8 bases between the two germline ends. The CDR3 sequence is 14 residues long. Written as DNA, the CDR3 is TGTGCCAGCAGTTTAAAAGGGGGCCAAGAGACCCAGTACTTC. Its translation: CASSLKGGQETQYF.

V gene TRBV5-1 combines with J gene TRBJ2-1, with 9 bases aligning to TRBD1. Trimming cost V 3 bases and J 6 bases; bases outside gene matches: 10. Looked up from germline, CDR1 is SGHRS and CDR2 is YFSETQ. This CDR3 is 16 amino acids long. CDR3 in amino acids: CASSSFPGQGTNEQFF. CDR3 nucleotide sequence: TGCGCCAGCAGCTCCTTCCCGGGACAGGGCACCAATGAGCAGTTCTTC.

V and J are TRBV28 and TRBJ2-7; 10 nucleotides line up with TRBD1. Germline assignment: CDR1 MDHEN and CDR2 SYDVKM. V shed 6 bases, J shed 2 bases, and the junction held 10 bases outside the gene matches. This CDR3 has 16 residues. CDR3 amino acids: CASSRLGTGDPYEQYF. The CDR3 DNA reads TGTGCCAGCAGCCGACTTGGGACAGGGGACCCCTACGAGCAGTACTTC.

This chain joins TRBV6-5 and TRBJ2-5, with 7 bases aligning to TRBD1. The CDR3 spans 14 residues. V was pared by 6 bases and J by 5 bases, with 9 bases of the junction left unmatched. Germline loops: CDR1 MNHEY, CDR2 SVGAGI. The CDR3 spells CASSRRGRGETQYF. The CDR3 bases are TGTGCCAGCAGCCGAAGGGGGCGAGGGGAGACCCAGTACTTC.

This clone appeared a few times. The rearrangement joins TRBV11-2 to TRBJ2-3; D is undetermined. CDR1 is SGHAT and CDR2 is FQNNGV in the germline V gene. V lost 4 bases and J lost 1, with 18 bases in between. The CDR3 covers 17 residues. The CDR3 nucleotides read TGTGCCAGCAGCTCTCCCTTAAGCGTAATGGGCACAGATACGCAGTATTTT. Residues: CASSSPLSVMGTDTQYF.

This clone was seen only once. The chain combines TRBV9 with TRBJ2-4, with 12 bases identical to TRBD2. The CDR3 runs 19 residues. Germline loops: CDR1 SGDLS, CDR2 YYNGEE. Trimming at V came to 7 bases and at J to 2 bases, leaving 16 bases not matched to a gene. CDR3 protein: CASPLRLAGEPSTKNIQYF. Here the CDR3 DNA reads TGTGCCAGCCCCCTTCGACTAGCGGGAGAACCGTCTACCAAAAACATTCAGTACTTC.

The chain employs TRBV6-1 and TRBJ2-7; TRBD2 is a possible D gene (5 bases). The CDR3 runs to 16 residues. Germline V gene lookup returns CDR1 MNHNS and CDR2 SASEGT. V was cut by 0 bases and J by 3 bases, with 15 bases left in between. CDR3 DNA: TGTGCCAGCAGTGAAGCTGTGATCTCGGGGTTCTACGAGCAGTACTTC. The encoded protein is CASSEAVISGFYEQYF.

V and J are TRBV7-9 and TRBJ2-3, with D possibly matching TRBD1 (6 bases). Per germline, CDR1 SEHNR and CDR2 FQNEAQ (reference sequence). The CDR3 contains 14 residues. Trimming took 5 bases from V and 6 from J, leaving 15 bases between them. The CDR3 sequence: CASSRRGWADTQYF. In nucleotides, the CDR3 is TGTGCCAGCAGCCGCAGGGGATGGGCCGATACGCAGTATTTT.

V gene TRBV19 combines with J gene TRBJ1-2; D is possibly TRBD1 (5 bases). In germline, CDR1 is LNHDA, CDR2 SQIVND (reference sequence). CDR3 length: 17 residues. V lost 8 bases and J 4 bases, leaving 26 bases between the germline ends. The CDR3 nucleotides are TGTGCCAGTTATGCACGAGGGGAGGGGCCCTTTGGCTATGGCTACACCTTC. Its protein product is CASYARGEGPFGYGYTF.

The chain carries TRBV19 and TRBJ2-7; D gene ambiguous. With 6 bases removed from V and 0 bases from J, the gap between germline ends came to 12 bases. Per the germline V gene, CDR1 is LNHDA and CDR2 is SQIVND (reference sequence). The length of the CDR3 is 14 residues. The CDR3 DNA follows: TGTGCCAGTAGAGATTCCCAGGTCTCCTACGAGCAGTACTTC. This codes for CASRDSQVSYEQYF.

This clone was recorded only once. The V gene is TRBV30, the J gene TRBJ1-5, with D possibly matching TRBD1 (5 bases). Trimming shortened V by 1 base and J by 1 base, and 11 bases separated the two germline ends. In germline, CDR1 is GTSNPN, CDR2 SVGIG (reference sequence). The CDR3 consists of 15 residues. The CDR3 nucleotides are TGTGCCTGGAGTGGGGCAGGGTGGAGCAATCAGCCCCAGCATTTT. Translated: CAWSGAGWSNQPQHF.

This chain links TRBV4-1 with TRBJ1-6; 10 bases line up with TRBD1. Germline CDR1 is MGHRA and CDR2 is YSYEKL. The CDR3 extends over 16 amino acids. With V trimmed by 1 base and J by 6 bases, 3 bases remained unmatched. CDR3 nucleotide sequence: TGCGCCAGCAGCCAAGGCCGGGACAGGGGTAATTCACCCCTCCACTTT. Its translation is CASSQGRDRGNSPLHF.

The CDR3, as DNA: TGCAGCGTTGACTTGAGCACTAGCACAGATACGCAGTATTTT. Amino acids: CSVDLSTSTDTQYF. This chain links TRBV29-1 with TRBJ2-3, with unresolved D. The V gene's germline CDR1 is SQVTM and CDR2 ANQGSEA. With 3 bases removed from V and 0 bases from J, the gap between germline ends came to 10 bases. This CDR3 is built from 14 residues.

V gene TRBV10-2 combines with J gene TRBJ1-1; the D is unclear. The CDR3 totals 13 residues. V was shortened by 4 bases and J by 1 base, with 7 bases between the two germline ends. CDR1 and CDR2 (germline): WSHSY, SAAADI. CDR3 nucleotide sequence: TGCGCCAGCAGTGTCGCGGGGAACACTGAAGCTTTCTTT. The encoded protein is CASSVAGNTEAFF.

CDR3 DNA: TGCGCCAGCAGCTCGACACTGGACTCACGTGGTGAAAAACTGTTTTTT. Translating it yields CASSSTLDSRGEKLFF. This sequence joins TRBV5-1 and TRBJ1-4; no clear D. The V end lost 3 bases, the J end lost 7 bases, and 19 bases lay between the germline ends. CDR3 length: 16 amino acids. Germline CDR1 and CDR2: SGHRS and YFSETQ.

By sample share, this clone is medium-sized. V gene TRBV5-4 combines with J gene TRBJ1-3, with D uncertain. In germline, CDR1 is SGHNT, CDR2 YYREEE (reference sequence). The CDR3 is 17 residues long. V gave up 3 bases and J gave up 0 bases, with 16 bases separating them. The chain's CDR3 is CASSSSGGLLSGNTIYF. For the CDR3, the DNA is TGTGCCAGCAGCTCTTCAGGAGGCCTCCTCTCTGGAAACACCATATATTTT. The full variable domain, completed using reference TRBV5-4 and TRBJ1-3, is ETGVTQSPTHLIKTRGQQVTLRCSSQSGHNTVSWYQQALGQGPQFIFQYYREEENGRGNFPPRFSGLQFPNYSSELNVNALELDDSALYLCASSSSGGLLSGNTIYFGEGSWLTVV.

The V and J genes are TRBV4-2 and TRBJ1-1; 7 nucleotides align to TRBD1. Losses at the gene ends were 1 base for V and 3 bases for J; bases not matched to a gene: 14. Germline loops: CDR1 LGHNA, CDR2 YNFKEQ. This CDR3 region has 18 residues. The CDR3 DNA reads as TGTGCCAGCAGCCAAGCGCTCAACAGGGGCATTTTCCACACTGAAGCTTTCTTT. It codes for CASSQALNRGIFHTEAFF.

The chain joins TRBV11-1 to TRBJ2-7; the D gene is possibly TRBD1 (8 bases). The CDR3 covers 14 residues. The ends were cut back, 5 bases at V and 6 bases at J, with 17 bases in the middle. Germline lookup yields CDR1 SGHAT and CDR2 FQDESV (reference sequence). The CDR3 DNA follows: TGTGCCAGCAGCACAGGGGGGGTGAAGGGCGAGCAGTACTTC. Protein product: CASSTGGVKGEQYF.

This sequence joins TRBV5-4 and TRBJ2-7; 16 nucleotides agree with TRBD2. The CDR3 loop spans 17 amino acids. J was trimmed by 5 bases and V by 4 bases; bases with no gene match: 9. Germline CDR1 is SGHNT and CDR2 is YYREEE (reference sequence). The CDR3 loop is CASSPGTSGRAGDEQYF. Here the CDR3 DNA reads TGTGCCAGCAGCCCCGGGACTAGCGGGAGGGCCGGGGACGAGCAGTACTTC.

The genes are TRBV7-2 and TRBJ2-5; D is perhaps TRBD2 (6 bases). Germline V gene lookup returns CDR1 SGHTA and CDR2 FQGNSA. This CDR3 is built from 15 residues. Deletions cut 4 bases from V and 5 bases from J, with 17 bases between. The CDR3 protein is CASSSKGLFGETQYF. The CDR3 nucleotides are TGTGCCAGCAGCTCAAAAGGACTATTTGGTGAGACCCAGTACTTC.

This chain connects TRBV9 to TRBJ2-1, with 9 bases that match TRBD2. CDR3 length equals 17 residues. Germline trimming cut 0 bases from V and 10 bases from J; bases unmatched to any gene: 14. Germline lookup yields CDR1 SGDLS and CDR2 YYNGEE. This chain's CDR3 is CASSVAFDWAGGYEQFF. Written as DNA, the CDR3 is TGTGCCAGCAGCGTAGCCTTTGATTGGGCGGGGGGGTACGAGCAGTTCTTC.

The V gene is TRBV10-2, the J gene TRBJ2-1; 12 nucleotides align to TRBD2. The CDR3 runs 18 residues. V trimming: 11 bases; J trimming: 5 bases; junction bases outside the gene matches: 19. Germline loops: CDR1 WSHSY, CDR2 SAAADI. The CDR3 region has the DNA TGCGCCGCAGCATCTAGTCTAGCGGGAGGGCCGGGTAACAATGAGCAGTTCTTC. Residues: CAAASSLAGGPGNNEQFF.

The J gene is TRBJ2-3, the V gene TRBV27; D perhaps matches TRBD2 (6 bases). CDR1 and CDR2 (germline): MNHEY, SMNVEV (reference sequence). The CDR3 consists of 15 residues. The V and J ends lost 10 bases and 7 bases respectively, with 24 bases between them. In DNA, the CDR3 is TGTGCCACCTTCTTATGGAGGGGCTCGGGTTATACGCAGTATTTT. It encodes CATFLWRGSGYTQYF.

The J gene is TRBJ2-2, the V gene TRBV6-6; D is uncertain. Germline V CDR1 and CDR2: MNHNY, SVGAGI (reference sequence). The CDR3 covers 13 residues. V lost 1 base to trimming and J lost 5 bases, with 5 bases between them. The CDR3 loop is CASSYYSTGELFF. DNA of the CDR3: TGTGCCAGCAGTTACTATTCTACCGGGGAGCTGTTTTTT.

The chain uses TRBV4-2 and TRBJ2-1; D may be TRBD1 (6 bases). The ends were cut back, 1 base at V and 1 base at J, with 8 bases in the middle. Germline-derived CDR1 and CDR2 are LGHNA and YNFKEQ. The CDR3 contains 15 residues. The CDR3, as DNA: TGTGCCAGCAGCCAAGCGGGACAATCCTACAATGAGCAGTTCTTC. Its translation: CASSQAGQSYNEQFF.

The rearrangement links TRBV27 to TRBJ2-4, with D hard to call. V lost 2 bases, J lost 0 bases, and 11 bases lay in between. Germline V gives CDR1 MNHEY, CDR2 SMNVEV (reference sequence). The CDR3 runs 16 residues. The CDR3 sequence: CASSLGQALAKNIQYF. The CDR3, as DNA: TGTGCCAGCAGTTTAGGGCAGGCCCTAGCCAAAAACATTCAGTACTTC.

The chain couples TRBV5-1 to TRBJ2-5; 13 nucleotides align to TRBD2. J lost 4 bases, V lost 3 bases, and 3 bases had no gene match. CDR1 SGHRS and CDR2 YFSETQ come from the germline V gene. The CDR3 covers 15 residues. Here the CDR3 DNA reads TGCGCCAGCAGCTCTGGACTAGCGGGAGCAGAGACCCAGTACTTC. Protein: CASSSGLAGAETQYF.

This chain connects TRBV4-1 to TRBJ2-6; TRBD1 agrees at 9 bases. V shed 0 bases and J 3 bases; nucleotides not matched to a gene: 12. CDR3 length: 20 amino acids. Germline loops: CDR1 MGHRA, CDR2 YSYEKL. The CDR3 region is CASSQDPGTGSGFGANVLTF. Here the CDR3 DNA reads TGCGCCAGCAGCCAAGACCCCGGGACAGGGAGTGGTTTTGGGGCCAACGTCCTGACTTTC.

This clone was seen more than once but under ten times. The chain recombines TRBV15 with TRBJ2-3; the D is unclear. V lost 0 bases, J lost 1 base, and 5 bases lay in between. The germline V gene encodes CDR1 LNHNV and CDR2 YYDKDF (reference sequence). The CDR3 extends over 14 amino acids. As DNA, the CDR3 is TGTGCCACCAGCAGAGATCTAGGCACAGATACGCAGTATTTT. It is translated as CATSRDLGTDTQYF.

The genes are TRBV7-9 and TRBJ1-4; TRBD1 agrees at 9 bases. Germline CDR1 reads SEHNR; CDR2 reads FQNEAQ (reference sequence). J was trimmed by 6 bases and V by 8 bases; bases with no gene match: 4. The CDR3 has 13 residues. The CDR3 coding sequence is TGTGCCAGCCAGGACAGGGGATATGAAAAACTGTTTTTT. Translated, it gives CASQDRGYEKLFF.